One sample yielded the 10 T cell receptor beta chains listed below, sequenced in a study of cytomegalovirus exposure and HLA in healthy donors. The PCR had 60 Vbeta and 13 Jbeta primers. Data came from immunoSEQ multiplex PCR; TCRdb stores just in-frame clones and leaves some out. The table has over 100,000 clones, about 9.2% seen once; the top ten hold roughly 6.4%. Sequenced material: PBMCs. The receptors here all came from a woman aged 40 to 49 in good health and CMV-seropositive.

The gene calls are TRBV6-1 and TRBJ2-7; 8 nucleotides match TRBD2. The CDR3 sequence is 14 residues long. The V segment lost 6 bases and the J segment 0 bases; nucleotides outside the gene matches: 4. Germline CDR1 MNHNS, CDR2 SASEGT. In DNA form, the CDR3 reads TGTGCCAGCAGGATAGCGGGGATCTCCTACGAGCAGTACTTC. This codes for CASRIAGISYEQYF.

The rearrangement joins TRBV2 to TRBJ1-4; perhaps TRBD1 as D (5 bases). The CDR3 is 16 residues long. Germline V gives CDR1 SNHLY, CDR2 FYNNEI. V was trimmed by 0 bases and J by 4 bases, leaving 12 bases between them. The CDR3, as DNA: TGTGCCAGCAGTGAAGCACCAGGGTGGAATAATGAAAAACTGTTTTTT. Amino acids: CASSEAPGWNNEKLFF.

The chain employs TRBV9 and TRBJ2-3, with TRBD1 as a possible D gene (6 bases). CDR3 length: 15 residues. Trimming pared 0 bases from V and 5 bases from J, leaving 13 bases between. Germline V CDR1 and CDR2: SGDLS, YYNGEE. CDR3 bases: TGTGCCAGCAGCGTAGGTCTGGGGGCATTAGATACGCAGTATTTT. This gives the protein CASSVGLGALDTQYF. Supplemented by reference TRBV9 and TRBJ2-3, the full variable domain reads DSGVTQTPKHLITATGQRVTLRCSPRSGDLSVYWYQQSLDQGLQFLIQYYNGEERAKGNILERFSAQQFPDLHSELNLSSLELGDSALYFCASSVGLGALDTQYFGPGTRLTVL.

The V and J genes are TRBV7-9 and TRBJ2-5; D is uncertain. This CDR3 contains 13 residues. Looked up from germline, CDR1 is SEHNR and CDR2 is FQNEAQ (reference sequence). Trimming took 5 bases from V and 3 from J, leaving 10 bases between them. This CDR3 is CASSLLEEETQYF. Here the CDR3 DNA reads TGTGCCAGCAGCCTTTTAGAGGAAGAGACCCAGTACTTC. Drawing the rest from reference TRBV7-9 and TRBJ2-5, the complete variable domain is DTGVSQNPRHKITKRGQNVTFRCDPISEHNRLYWYRQTLGQGPEFLTYFQNEAQLEKSRLLSDRFSAERPKGSFSTLEIQRTEQGDSAMYLCASSLLEEETQYFGPGTRLLVL.

The sample holds a few counts of this clone. The CDR3 DNA reads as TGTGCCACCGGGGCAGCGGGGGCAACAGATACGCAGTATTTT. The encoded protein is CATGAAGATDTQYF. V usage is TRBV6-5 and J usage is TRBJ2-3; 8 bases are a match to TRBD2. This CDR3 contains 14 residues. CDR1 and CDR2 from the germline V gene are MNHEY and SVGAGI. The V gene end was trimmed by 10 bases and the J gene end by 3 bases; junction bases not matched to a gene: 9.

The chain uses TRBV18 and TRBJ2-5; 9 nucleotides agree with TRBD1. The CDR3 has 17 residues. CDR1 is KGHSH, CDR2 LQKENI, per germline. The V segment lost 1 base and the J segment 5 bases; nucleotides outside the gene matches: 11. The CDR3 loop reads CASSPLVGQGSQETQYF. The CDR3 coding sequence is TGTGCCAGCTCACCACTAGTGGGACAGGGAAGTCAGGAGACCCAGTACTTC.

The CDR3 region is CASRLVFRDNLYEQYF. The CDR3, as DNA: TGTGCAAGTCGCTTAGTTTTCAGGGACAACCTCTACGAGCAGTACTTC. The J gene is TRBJ2-7, the V gene TRBV12-2; the DNA was not compared with TRBD1, the D call given in the table. TRBV12-2 is termed a pseudogene. The CDR3 covers 16 residues.

Concerning this clone itself: This same CDR3 is encoded by further DNA sequences in the sample. The chain couples TRBV29-1 to TRBJ2-1; the match to TRBD2 covers 16 bases. CDR1 and CDR2 (germline): SQVTM, ANQGSEA. J was trimmed by 3 bases and V by 6 bases; bases with no gene match: 5. The CDR3 is 16 residues long. In nucleotides, the CDR3 is TGCAGCGTAAGGGGACTAGCGGGAGGGCGCTACAATGAGCAGTTCTTC. Translating gives CSVRGLAGGRYNEQFF.

This clone turned up a few times. The rearrangement joins TRBV5-6 to TRBJ2-3; 13 bases agree with TRBD2. The CDR3 runs 19 residues. Trimming removed 4 bases from V and 1 base from J; junction bases left unmatched: 12. CDR1 is SGHDT, CDR2 YYEEEE, per germline. CDR3 residues: CASSPLGLAGAPRTDTQYF. The CDR3, as DNA: TGTGCCAGCAGCCCTTTAGGACTAGCGGGGGCCCCCCGCACAGATACGCAGTATTTT.

This clone was found a few times. In nucleotides, the CDR3 is TGTGCCAGCAGCTTGGGCAGGGTAGTCAATGAGCAGTTCTTC. Translated, it gives CASSLGRVVNEQFF. This chain joins TRBV5-4 and TRBJ2-1; possibly TRBD1 for D (5 bases). The germline gives CDR1 SGHNT, CDR2 YYREEE (reference sequence). The V end was cut by 0 bases, the J end by 6 bases, with 10 bases between. The CDR3 totals 14 residues.